The rows below give T cell receptor beta chains drawn from one sample of a study of T cell repertoires in aging, cancer and after chemotherapy. Each CDR3 protein is one row after TCRdb ran MiXCR on the multiplex PCR reads. The data contain approximately 13,000 distinct CDR3 sequences, approximately 24% of them seen just once; the ten biggest clones take up around 2.6%. Sequencing input: blood. The receptors shown here come from a human donor in good health. CDR3s include the opening cysteine and the closing phenylalanine or tryptophan. Clone size, where shown, is once, few, many, or a class for clones that have expanded.

v_gene	len	abundance	j_gene	CDR3aa
TRBV6-2/TRBV6-3	12	few	TRBJ1-1	CATQTVNTEAFF
TRBV4-3	15	few	TRBJ2-3	CASSRQGYHTDTQYF
TRBV30	15	medium-sized	TRBJ2-7	CAWTPRRGTSYEQYF
TRBV25-1	16	.	TRBJ2-3	CASSESANRGRDTQYF
TRBV24-1	15	.	TRBJ2-5	CATSDLWRGRETQYF
TRBV6-4	13	medium-sized	TRBJ1-2	CASSATGEYGYTF
TRBV27	14	medium-sized	TRBJ1-2	CASSPRGGGYGYTF
TRBV5-1	17	few	TRBJ1-6	CASSPAGTSSYNSPLHF
TRBV6-5	11	medium-sized	TRBJ2-7	CASTTADEQYF
TRBV12-3/TRBV12-4	14	.	TRBJ1-1	CASSLARLNTEAFF